This T cell receptor (beta chain) comes out of a study of a mutant IDH1 vaccine in newly diagnosed glioma. Looking at the study overall: Treated patients had a mean age of around 39 years and a sex split that was about 62% male and roughly 38% female. Standard pretreatment was either radiotherapy, temozolomide, or, for most, radiochemotherapy with temozolomide. Overall study results and limits: Top-clonotype changes in peripheral T cells seemed unrelated to pseudoprogression.

Turning to this clone: As yet, its antigen is unknown.

Germline V CDR1 and CDR2: SGHTA, FQGNSA. This CDR3 spans 14 amino acids. Trimming took off 7 bases at V and 1 base at J, with 13 bases between the two ends. The data were produced by immunoSEQ multiplex PCR, yet TCRdb's version contains in-frame clones alone and is incomplete. The table records about 34,000 clones, over 60% of them present only once. Noted time point: baseline, week 1 (first vaccination visit). This sample's treatment: pre-vaccination baseline after standard-of-care therapy. Each astrocytoma in the donors was new, WHO grade 3 or 4, IDH1-mutant and ATRX-lost. The chain recombines TRBV7-2 with TRBJ1-1, with unresolved D. Source: peripheral blood mononuclear cells (PBMCs), taken from a glioma patient treated with radiotherapy, temozolomide or both. The sequence was collected from a man aged 45-65 years with glioma. Some clones in this sample may be carry-over from other donors' samples. CDR3 nucleotides: TGTGCCAGCACCTCTGGGCGTTCGAACACTGAAGCTTTCTTT. It codes for CASTSGRSNTEAFF.